The present entry profiles one T cell receptor (beta chain) with its context. The source of the sample is a study of blood T cell repertoires in COVID-19. Study-level background: The United States, Italy and Spain provided the acute and convalescent COVID-19 samples.

Authors' processing steps: By means of reference gene primer amplification, nucleated cell counts were estimated. Some clones are missing from TCRdb's copy, which holds only in-frame ones; the method was immunoSEQ multiplex PCR. Clonal size and the V and J genes are those of that table, whereas D and trimming came from the DNA. The sample yields 150,000 or so clones, approximately 85% seen once. Enrolment of Seattle patients took place during active infection, and they were followed longitudinally. V was clipped by 2 bases and J by 2 bases, with 7 bases between them. The CDR3 length is 14 residues. Germline lookup yields CDR1 SNHLY and CDR2 FYNNEI.

The sequence was obtained from a man aged 60-69 years with COVID-19, enrolled during active disease. This chain connects TRBV2 to TRBJ1-5; D is uncertain. The sequenced sample consisted of peripheral blood. In DNA, the CDR3 is TGTGCCAGCAGTGAATCGGGTGGCAATCAGCCCCAGCATTTT. It encodes CASSESGGNQPQHF.